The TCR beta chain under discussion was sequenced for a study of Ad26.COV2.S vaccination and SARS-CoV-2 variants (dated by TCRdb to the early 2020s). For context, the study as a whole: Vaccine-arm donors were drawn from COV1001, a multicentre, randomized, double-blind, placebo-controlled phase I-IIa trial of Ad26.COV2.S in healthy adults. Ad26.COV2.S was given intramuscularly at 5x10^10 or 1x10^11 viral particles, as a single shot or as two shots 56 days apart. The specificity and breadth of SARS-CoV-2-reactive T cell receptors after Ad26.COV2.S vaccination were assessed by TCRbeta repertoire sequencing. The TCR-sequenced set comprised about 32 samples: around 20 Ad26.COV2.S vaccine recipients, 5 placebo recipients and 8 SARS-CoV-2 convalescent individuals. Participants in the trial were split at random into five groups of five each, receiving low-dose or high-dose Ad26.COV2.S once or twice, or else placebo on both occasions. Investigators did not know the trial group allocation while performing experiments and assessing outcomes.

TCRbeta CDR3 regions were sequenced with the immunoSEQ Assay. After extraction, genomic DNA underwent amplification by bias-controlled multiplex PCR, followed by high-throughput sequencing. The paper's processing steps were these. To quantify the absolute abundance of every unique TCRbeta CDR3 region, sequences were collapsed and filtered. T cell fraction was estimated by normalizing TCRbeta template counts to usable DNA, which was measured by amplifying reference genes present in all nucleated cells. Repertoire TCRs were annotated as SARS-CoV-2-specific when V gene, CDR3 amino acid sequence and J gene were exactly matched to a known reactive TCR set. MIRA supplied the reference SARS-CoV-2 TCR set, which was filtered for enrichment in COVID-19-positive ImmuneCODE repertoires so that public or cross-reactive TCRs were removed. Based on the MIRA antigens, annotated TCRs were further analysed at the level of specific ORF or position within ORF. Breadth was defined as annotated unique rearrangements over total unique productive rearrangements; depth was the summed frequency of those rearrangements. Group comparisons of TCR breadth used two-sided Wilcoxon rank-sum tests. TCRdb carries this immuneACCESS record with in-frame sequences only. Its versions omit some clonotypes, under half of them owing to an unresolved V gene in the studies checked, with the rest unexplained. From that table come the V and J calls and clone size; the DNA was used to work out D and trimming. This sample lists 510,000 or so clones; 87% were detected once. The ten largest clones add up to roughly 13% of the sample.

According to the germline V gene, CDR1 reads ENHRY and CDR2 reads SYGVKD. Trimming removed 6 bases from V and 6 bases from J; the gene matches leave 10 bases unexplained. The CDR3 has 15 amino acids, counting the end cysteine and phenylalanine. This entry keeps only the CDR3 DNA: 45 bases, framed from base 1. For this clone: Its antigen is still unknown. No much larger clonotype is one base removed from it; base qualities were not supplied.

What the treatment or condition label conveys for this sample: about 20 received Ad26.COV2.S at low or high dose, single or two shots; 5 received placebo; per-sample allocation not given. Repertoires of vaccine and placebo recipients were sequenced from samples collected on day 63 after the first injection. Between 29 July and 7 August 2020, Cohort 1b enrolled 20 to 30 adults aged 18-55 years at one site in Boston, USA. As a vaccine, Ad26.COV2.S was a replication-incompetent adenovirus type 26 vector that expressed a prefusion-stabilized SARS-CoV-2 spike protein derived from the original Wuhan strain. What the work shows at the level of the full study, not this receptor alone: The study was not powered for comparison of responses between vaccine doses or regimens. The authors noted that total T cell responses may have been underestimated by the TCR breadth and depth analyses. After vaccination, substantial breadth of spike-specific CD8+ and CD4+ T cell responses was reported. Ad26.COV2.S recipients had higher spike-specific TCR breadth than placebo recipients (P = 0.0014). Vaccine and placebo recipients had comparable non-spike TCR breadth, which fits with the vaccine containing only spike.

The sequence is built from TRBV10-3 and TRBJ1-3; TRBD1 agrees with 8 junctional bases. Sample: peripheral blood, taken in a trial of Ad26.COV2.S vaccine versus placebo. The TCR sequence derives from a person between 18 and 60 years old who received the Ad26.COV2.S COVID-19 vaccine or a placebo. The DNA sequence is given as TGTGCCATCAGCGCGAAGGGGACAGGTGAAAACACCATATATTTT. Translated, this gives CAISAKGTGENTIYF.